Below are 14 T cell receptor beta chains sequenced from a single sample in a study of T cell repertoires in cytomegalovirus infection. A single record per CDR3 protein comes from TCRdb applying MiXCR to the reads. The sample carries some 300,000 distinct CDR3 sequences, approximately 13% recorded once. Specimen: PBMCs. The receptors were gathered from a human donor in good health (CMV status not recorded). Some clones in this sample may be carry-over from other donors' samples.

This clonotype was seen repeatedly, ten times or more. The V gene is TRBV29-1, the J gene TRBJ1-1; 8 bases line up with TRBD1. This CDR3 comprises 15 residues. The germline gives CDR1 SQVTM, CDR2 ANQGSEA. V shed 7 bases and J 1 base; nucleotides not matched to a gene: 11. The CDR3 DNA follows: TGCAGCGCCGACTTAACCGGGACAGGGAACACTGAAGCTTTCTTT. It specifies CSADLTGTGNTEAFF.

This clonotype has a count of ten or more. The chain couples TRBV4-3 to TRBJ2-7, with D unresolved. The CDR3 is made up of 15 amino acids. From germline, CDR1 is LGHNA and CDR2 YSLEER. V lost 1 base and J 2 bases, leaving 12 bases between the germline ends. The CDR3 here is CASSQGAGAAYEQYF. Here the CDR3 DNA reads TGCGCCAGCAGCCAAGGGGCCGGAGCCGCCTACGAGCAGTACTTC.

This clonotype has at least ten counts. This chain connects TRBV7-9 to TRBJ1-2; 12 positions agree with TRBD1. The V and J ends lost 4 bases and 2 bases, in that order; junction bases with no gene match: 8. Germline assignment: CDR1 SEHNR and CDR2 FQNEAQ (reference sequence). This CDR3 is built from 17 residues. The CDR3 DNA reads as TGTGCCAGCAGCTCCCCACCGGGACAGGGGGCGAACTATGGCTACACCTTC. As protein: CASSSPPGQGANYGYTF. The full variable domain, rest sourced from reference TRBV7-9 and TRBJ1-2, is DTGVSQNPRHKITKRGQNVTFRCDPISEHNRLYWYRQTLGQGPEFLTYFQNEAQLEKSRLLSDRFSAERPKGSFSTLEIQRTEQGDSAMYLCASSSPPGQGANYGYTFGSGTRLTVV.

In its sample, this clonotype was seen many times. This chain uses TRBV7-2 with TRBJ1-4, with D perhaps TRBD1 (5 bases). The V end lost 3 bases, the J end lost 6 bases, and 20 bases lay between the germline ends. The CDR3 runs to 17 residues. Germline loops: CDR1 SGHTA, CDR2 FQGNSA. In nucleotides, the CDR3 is TGTGCCAGCAGCTTCGCCAGGGTACGGAACGTGGATGAAAAACTGTTTTTT. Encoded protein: CASSFARVRNVDEKLFF.

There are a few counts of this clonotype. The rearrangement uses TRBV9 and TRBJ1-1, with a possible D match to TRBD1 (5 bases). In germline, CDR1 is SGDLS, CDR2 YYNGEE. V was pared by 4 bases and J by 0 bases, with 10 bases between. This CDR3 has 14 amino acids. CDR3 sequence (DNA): TGTGCCAGCAGCCCCTCGGGGCTGAACACTGAAGCTTTCTTT. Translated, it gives CASSPSGLNTEAFF.

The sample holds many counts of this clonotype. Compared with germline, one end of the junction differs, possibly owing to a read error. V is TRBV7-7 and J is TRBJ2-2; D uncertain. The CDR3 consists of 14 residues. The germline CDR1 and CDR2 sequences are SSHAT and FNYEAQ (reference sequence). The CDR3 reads CASSLNSNTGELFF. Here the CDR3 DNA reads TGTGCTAGCAGCTTAAACTCGAATACCGGGGAGCTGTTTTTT.

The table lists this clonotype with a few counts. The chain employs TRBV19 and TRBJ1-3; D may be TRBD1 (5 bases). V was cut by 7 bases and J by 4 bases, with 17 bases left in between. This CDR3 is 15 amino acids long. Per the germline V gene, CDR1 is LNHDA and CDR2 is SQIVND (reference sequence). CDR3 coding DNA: TGTGCCAGTACCCTCACCCCGGGGGTCGGAAACACCATATATTTT. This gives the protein CASTLTPGVGNTIYF.

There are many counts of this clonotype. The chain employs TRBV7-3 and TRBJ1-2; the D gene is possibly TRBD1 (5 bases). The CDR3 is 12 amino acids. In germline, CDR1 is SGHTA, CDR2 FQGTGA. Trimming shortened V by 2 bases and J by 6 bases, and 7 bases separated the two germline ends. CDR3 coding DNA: TGTGCCAGCAGCTTACAGGGCCATGGCTACACCTTC. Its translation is CASSLQGHGYTF.

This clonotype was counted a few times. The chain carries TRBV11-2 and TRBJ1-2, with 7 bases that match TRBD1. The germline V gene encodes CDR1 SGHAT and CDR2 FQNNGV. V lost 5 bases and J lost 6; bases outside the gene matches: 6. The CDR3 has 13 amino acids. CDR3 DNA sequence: TGTGCCAGCAGCCGTTACCAGGGGGATGGCTACACCTTC. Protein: CASSRYQGDGYTF.

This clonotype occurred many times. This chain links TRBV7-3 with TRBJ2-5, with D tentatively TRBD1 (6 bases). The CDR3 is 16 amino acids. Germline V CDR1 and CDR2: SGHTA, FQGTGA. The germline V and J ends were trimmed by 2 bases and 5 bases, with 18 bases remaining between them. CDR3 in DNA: TGTGCCAGCAGCTTAGAAAGCCACAGGGCGGCGGAGACCCAGTACTTC. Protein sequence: CASSLESHRAAETQYF.

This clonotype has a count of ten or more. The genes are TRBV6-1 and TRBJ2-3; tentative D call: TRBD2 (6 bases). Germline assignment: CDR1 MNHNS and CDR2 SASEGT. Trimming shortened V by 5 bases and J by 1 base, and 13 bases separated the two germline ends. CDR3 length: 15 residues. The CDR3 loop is CASSSFASGTDTQYF. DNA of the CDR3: TGTGCCAGCAGTTCGTTCGCTAGCGGCACAGATACGCAGTATTTT.

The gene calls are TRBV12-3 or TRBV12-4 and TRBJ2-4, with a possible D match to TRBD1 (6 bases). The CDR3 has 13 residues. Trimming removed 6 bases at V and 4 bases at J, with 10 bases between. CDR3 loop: CASSTGQKNIQYF. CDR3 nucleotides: TGTGCCAGCAGCACCGGACAGAAAAACATTCAGTACTTC.

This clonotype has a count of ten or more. Here the CDR3 reads CAAKGRDTGELFF. The CDR3 DNA reads TGTGCCGCCAAAGGGCGTGACACCGGGGAGCTGTTTTTT. This chain connects TRBV6-1 to TRBJ2-2; no clear D gene. Trimming removed 11 bases from V and 3 bases from J, with 13 bases in between. The CDR3 totals 13 residues. Germline V CDR1 and CDR2: MNHNS, SASEGT.

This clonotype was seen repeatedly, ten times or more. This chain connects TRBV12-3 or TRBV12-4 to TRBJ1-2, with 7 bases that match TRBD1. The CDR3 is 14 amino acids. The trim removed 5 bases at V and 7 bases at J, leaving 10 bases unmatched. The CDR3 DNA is TGTGCCAGCAGTATCCACCGACAGGGTGTTGGCTACACCTTC. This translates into CASSIHRQGVGYTF.